Presented here are 20 T cell receptor beta chains from one specimen sequenced in a study of neurological immune-mediated disorders. TCRdb processed the 5' RACE reads anew with MiXCR; each CDR3 protein has one entry. The sample yields under 75,000 distinct CDR3 sequences, about 3.4% seen once. The sample was PBMCs. The receptor set was obtained from a woman in her sixties or seventies with multiple sclerosis.

This clonotype was counted many times. The CDR3 region is CASSPQLRGRTDTQYF. The CDR3 DNA follows: TGTGCCAGCAGCCCGCAGTTGCGGGGGAGGACAGATACGCAGTATTTT. The chain employs TRBV7-2 and TRBJ2-3; 7 bases align to TRBD2. Unmatched junction bases numbered 11, after V lost 5 bases and J lost 3 bases. Germline V gives CDR1 SGHTA, CDR2 FQGNSA. This CDR3 region has 16 residues. Full variable domain (rest looked up from reference TRBV7-2 and TRBJ2-3): GAGVSQSPSNKVTEKGKDVELRCDPISGHTALYWYRQSLGQGLEFLIYFQGNSAPDKSGLPSDRFSAERTGGSVSTLTIQRTQQEDSAVYLCASSPQLRGRTDTQYFGPGTRLTVL.

This clonotype was seen many times. This chain links TRBV4-1 with TRBJ2-7, with D maybe TRBD1 (7 bases). Germline CDR1 MGHRA, CDR2 YSYEKL. Trimming removed 1 base at V and 0 bases at J, with 10 bases between. The CDR3 loop spans 15 amino acids. The CDR3: CASSQGQGGSYEQYF. The CDR3, as DNA: TGCGCCAGCAGCCAAGGGCAGGGGGGCTCCTACGAGCAGTACTTC.

The sample holds many counts of this clonotype. The chain has TRBV5-1 and TRBJ1-1, with D unresolved. Germline-derived CDR1 and CDR2 are SGHRS and YFSETQ. The CDR3 extends over 13 amino acids. With 0 bases removed from V and 4 bases from J, the gap between germline ends came to 7 bases. The DNA for the CDR3 is TGCGCCAGCAGCTTGGACAGACCCACTGAAGCTTTCTTT. Translated: CASSLDRPTEAFF. The whole variable domain, remainder taken from reference TRBV5-1 and TRBJ1-1, is KAGVTQTPRYLIKTRGQQVTLSCSPISGHRSVSWYQQTPGQGLQFLFEYFSETQRNKGNFPGRFSGRQFSNSRSEMNVSTLELGDSALYLCASSLDRPTEAFFGQGTRLTVV.

This clonotype was observed at least ten times. The rearrangement links TRBV4-1 to TRBJ2-5; no reliable D call. The V end was cut by 0 bases, the J end by 5 bases, with 4 bases between. Looked up from germline, CDR1 is MGHRA and CDR2 is YSYEKL. The CDR3 has 12 amino acids. The CDR3 region is CASSQEKETQYF. The CDR3 DNA reads as TGCGCCAGCAGCCAAGAGAAGGAGACCCAGTACTTC.

J is TRBJ2-7 and V is TRBV29-1; no clear D. CDR1 and CDR2 from the germline V gene are SQVTM and ANQGSEA. V lost 5 bases and J 3 bases, leaving 11 bases between the germline ends. This CDR3 is 12 amino acids long. The CDR3, as DNA: TGCAGCGTTCTCGGAGTAGGCTACGAGCAGTACTTC. Its translation: CSVLGVGYEQYF.

The gene calls are TRBV11-3 and TRBJ2-7, with a tentative D call TRBD1 (6 bases). V lost 3 bases and J lost 5, with 8 bases in between. The CDR3 runs to 12 residues. Germline V lookup: CDR1 SGHNT, CDR2 YENEEA. CDR3 amino acids: CASSFRGNEQYF. Here the CDR3 DNA reads TGTGCCAGCAGCTTTAGGGGGAACGAGCAGTACTTC.

This clonotype has only one observation. The chain carries TRBV7-9 and TRBJ2-1; perhaps TRBD1 as D (6 bases). Germline CDR1 is SEHNR and CDR2 is FQNEAQ (reference sequence). Trimming took off 4 bases at V and 2 bases at J, with 18 bases between the two ends. The CDR3 extends over 17 amino acids. CDR3 loop: CASSSRWGLTAYNEQFF. CDR3 in DNA: TGTGCCAGCAGCTCCCGGTGGGGGCTAACCGCCTACAATGAGCAGTTCTTC.

The chain combines TRBV6-4 with TRBJ2-3, with 9 bases aligning to TRBD2. With 7 bases clipped from V and 0 bases from J, the junction kept 5 bases outside the gene matches. The CDR3 is made up of 15 amino acids. CDR1 MRHNA and CDR2 SNTAGT come from the germline V gene. In DNA, the CDR3 is TGTGCCAGCATTTCGACTAGCGGAAGCACAGATACGCAGTATTTT. It yields the protein CASISTSGSTDTQYF.

This clonotype appeared many times. The J gene is TRBJ2-3, the V gene TRBV3-1; no definite D call. The CDR3 extends over 12 amino acids. Germline-derived CDR1 and CDR2 are LGHDT and YNNKEL (reference sequence). V lost 1 base to trimming and J lost 4 bases, with 3 bases between them. CDR3 region: CASSQVSDTQYF. CDR3 DNA: TGTGCCAGCAGCCAAGTATCAGATACGCAGTATTTT.

This clonotype was counted ten times or more. The J gene is TRBJ2-1, the V gene TRBV5-1; 12 bases align to TRBD2. Unmatched junction bases numbered 16, after V lost 2 bases and J lost 4 bases. CDR3 size: 20 residues. CDR1 is SGHRS, CDR2 YFSETQ, per germline. CDR3 loop: CASSFMNRVASGGVYNEQFF. In nucleotides, the CDR3 is TGCGCCAGCAGCTTTATGAACAGGGTTGCTAGCGGGGGGGTTTACAATGAGCAGTTCTTC.

This clonotype was counted ten times or more. The chain couples TRBV11-3 to TRBJ2-2; tentative D call: TRBD1 (5 bases). V gave up 5 bases and J gave up 5 bases, with 15 bases separating them. Germline CDR1 SGHNT, CDR2 YENEEA. The CDR3 consists of 15 residues. CDR3 bases: TGTGCCAGCAGCCCAGGGTTAGTGAGAACCGGGGAGCTGTTTTTT. This gives the protein CASSPGLVRTGELFF. Looking up the rest from reference TRBV11-3 and TRBJ2-2 gives the full variable domain: EAGVVQSPRYKIIEKKQPVAFWCNPISGHNTLYWYLQNLGQGPELLIRYENEEAVDDSQLPKDRFSAERLKGVDSTLKIQPAELGDSAVYLCASSPGLVRTGELFFGEGSRLTVL.

This clonotype was picked up many times. V is TRBV5-6 and J is TRBJ2-7; no firm D call. The V gene lost 2 bases and the J gene lost 6 bases, with 6 bases spanning the gap. This CDR3 has 11 residues. Germline V CDR1 and CDR2: SGHDT, YYEEEE. Written as DNA, the CDR3 is TGTGCCAGCAGCTTTCACTCCGAGCAGTACTTC. Its translation: CASSFHSEQYF.

This clonotype came up many times. The chain is built from TRBV5-1 and TRBJ2-2, with a tentative D call TRBD2 (6 bases). Trimming cost V 0 bases and J 0 bases, with 9 bases left between them. Germline CDR1 and CDR2: SGHRS and YFSETQ. There are 16 residues in the CDR3. CDR3 bases: TGCGCCAGCAGCTTGGCACCGGGGGCGAACACCGGGGAGCTGTTTTTT. It codes for CASSLAPGANTGELFF. Drawing the rest from reference TRBV5-1 and TRBJ2-2, the complete variable domain is KAGVTQTPRYLIKTRGQQVTLSCSPISGHRSVSWYQQTPGQGLQFLFEYFSETQRNKGNFPGRFSGRQFSNSRSEMNVSTLELGDSALYLCASSLAPGANTGELFFGEGSRLTVL.

This clonotype was recorded many times. The CDR3 nucleotides are TGTGCCAGCAGCAAAGTTTCGGGCCAGAAGGGCTACACCTTC. Translated, it gives CASSKVSGQKGYTF. This chain links TRBV21-1 with TRBJ1-2; TRBD1 is the table's D call and was not checked against the DNA. TRBV21-1 is tagged as a pseudogene. This CDR3 region has 14 residues.

Note on this clonotype: This may arise from a read error, as a much more abundant clone is one base away. The chain couples TRBV7-9 to TRBJ2-3, with a tentative D call TRBD1 (5 bases). There are 18 residues in the CDR3. Per germline, CDR1 SEHNR and CDR2 FQNEAQ (reference sequence). CDR3 sequence (DNA): TGTGCCAGCAGCTACAGACAGAGACGACGACGGGTTGGAGATAAGCAGTATTTT. Amino acids: CASSYRQRRRRVGDKQYF.

This clonotype occurred many times. J is TRBJ1-3 and V is TRBV6-6; 10 bases match TRBD1. Losses at the gene ends were 6 bases for V and 3 bases for J; bases not matched to a gene: 8. CDR3 length: 16 amino acids. CDR1 is MNHNY, CDR2 SVGAGI, per germline (reference sequence). The CDR3 sequence: CASSRPGQGDGNTIYF. For the CDR3, the DNA is TGTGCCAGCAGCCGTCCCGGACAGGGGGATGGAAACACCATATATTTT.

There are many counts of this clonotype. The chain carries TRBV5-1 and TRBJ2-5, with unresolved D. This CDR3 has 13 residues. CDR1 and CDR2 from the germline V gene are SGHRS and YFSETQ. Trimming removed 0 bases from V and 2 bases from J, with 5 bases in between. DNA of the CDR3: TGCGCCAGCAGCTTGGCGCAGCAAGAGACCCAGTACTTC. Translating it yields CASSLAQQETQYF.

A few counts support this clonotype. A much larger clone differs from this one at a single base, so this may be a read error. The J gene is TRBJ2-5, the V gene TRBV5-6, with unresolved D. The V gene's germline CDR1 is SGHDT and CDR2 YYEEEE. The length of the CDR3 is 12 residues. V gave up 5 bases and J gave up 0 bases, with 5 bases separating them. As DNA, the CDR3 is TGTGCCAGCAGTCGGGACCAAGAGACCCAGTACTTC. As protein: CASSRDQETQYF.

This clonotype was observed at least ten times. The J gene is TRBJ2-1, the V gene TRBV12-3 or TRBV12-4, with 8 bases lining up with TRBD2. The V segment lost 7 bases and the J segment 4 bases; nucleotides outside the gene matches: 9. The CDR3 consists of 15 residues. The CDR3 loop reads CASTLRLAQYNEQFF. The DNA of the CDR3 is TGTGCCAGCACCCTTCGACTAGCGCAATACAATGAGCAGTTCTTC.

This clonotype was counted at least ten times. This chain connects TRBV4-1 to TRBJ1-4; D call uncertain. Trimming pared 1 base from V and 6 bases from J, leaving 9 bases between. The CDR3 is made up of 14 amino acids. Germline CDR1 MGHRA, CDR2 YSYEKL. The CDR3 nucleotides read TGCGCCAGCAGCCAAGTTTTTACGGATGAAAAACTGTTTTTT. This sequence encodes CASSQVFTDEKLFF.